The present entry profiles one T cell receptor (beta chain) with its context. This specimen belongs to a study of immune evolution from preneoplasia to lung adenocarcinoma. Sequencing was performed with immunoSEQ multiplex PCR; in TCRdb, only in-frame clones are kept and a portion is missing. This sample has about 4,200 clones; roughly four fifths occur once, and the top ten carry under 7%. Germline loops: CDR1 MNHNY, CDR2 SVGAGI (reference sequence). With 6 bases removed from V and 7 bases from J, the gap between germline ends came to 19 bases. The length of the CDR3 is 15 residues. Sequencing used FFPE adjacent normal lung tissue. V usage is TRBV6-6 and J usage is TRBJ2-1, with D possibly being TRBD2 (5 bases). This receptor was obtained from a person between 65 and 79 years old with lung adenocarcinoma. As DNA, the CDR3 is TGTGCCAGCAGCCGAGGGAGCTCTATTGGTAATGAGCAGTTCTTC. Residues: CASSRGSSIGNEQFF.